Listed below are T cell receptor beta chains from one sample, sequenced in a study of blood T cell repertoires in COVID-19. Libraries were prepared by immunoSEQ multiplex PCR; TCRdb keeps only in-frame clonotypes and omits some of them. Among approximately 210,000 clones, about four fifths were seen once, and the ten largest hold 4% to 6%. The sample was peripheral blood. Receptors originate from a woman in her 70s with active or convalescent COVID-19. The CDR3 runs from the conserved cysteine through the conserved F or W. The D gene is left open where the match is weak. Part of the rows lack a size; the others show once, few, many or a class for expanded clones.

abundance	d_gene	j_gene	v_gene	CDR3nt	CDR3aa
NA	NA	TRBJ2-7	TRBV11-2	TGTGCCAGCAGCTCATTGAGGGCTAACTACGAGCAGTACTTC	CASSSLRANYEQYF
NA	TRBD1	TRBJ1-2	TRBV5-1	TGCGCCAGCAGCTTGACCGGGACAGCCAGTTTGGGCTACACCTTC	CASSLTGTASLGYTF
NA	NA	TRBJ2-7	TRBV5-1	TGCGCCAGCAACACCCGTCCCGGGTACGAGCAGTACTTC	CASNTRPGYEQYF
NA	TRBD2	TRBJ2-7	TRBV5-1	TGCGCCAGCAGTTCCACGGGGGTCGGGAGGACACGCTACGAGCAGTACTTC	CASSSTGVGRTRYEQYF
NA	TRBD1	TRBJ1-2	TRBV3-1/TRBV3-2	TGTGCCAGCAGCCACTTGGACAGGGGGGGCTATGGCTACACCTTC	CASSHLDRGGYGYTF
NA	TRBD2	TRBJ2-1	TRBV5-1	TGCGCCAGCAGCTTATCGGGGACTAGCGGGATCGTGGCGAAGCAGTTCTTC	CASSLSGTSGIVAKQFF
NA	NA	TRBJ1-2	TRBV10-3	TGTGCCGCCCACTCGGGGGGGTTCAACTATGGCTACACCTTC	CAAHSGGFNYGYTF
NA	TRBD1	TRBJ1-1	TRBV6-6	TGTGCCAGCAGCCCCTCGGACAGGCTGAACACTGAAGCTTTCTTT	CASSPSDRLNTEAFF
NA	TRBD1	TRBJ2-7	TRBV27	TGTGCCAGCAGTAGCATTACAGGGGGCGAGGGTTACGAGCAGTACTTC	CASSSITGGEGYEQYF
NA	TRBD1	TRBJ1-1	TRBV28	TGTGCCAGCAGTAAACCTCTGACAGGGTCGGGCACTGAAGCTTTCTTT	CASSKPLTGSGTEAFF
NA	TRBD2	TRBJ2-2	TRBV9	TGTGCCAGCAGCGTTAGCGGGGCCGGGGAGCTGTTTTTT	CASSVSGAGELFF
NA	TRBD1	TRBJ2-3	TRBV9	TGTGCCAGCAGCTATGGACAGGGCACAGATACGCAGTATTTT	CASSYGQGTDTQYF
NA	TRBD1	TRBJ2-3	TRBV9	TGTGCCAGCAGCGGACATACAGGGGATGGTGCAGATACGCAGTATTTT	CASSGHTGDGADTQYF
NA	TRBD2	TRBJ2-3	TRBV4-1	TGCGCCAGCAGCCAAGTCGGACTAGCGGGTCCCACAGATACGCAGTATTTT	CASSQVGLAGPTDTQYF
NA	TRBD2	TRBJ2-3	TRBV13	TGTGCCAGCAGCTTAGAGGCGGGAGGGTCGGATACGCAGTATTTT	CASSLEAGGSDTQYF
NA	TRBD1	TRBJ1-6	TRBV15	TGTGCCACCAGCGGCAGGACAGGGGGCGCGAATTCACCCCTCCACTTT	CATSGRTGGANSPLHF
NA	NA	TRBJ1-5	TRBV27	TGTGCCAGCAATCGCGTAGGTAGCACCAATCAGCCCCAGCATTTT	CASNRVGSTNQPQHF
few	NA	TRBJ2-7	TRBV6-1	TGTGCCAGCAGTGAGGCGGGACCCAACGAGCAGTACTTC	CASSEAGPNEQYF
NA	NA	TRBJ2-3	TRBV7-2	TGTGCCAGCAGTCAGTGGACTACCAGACCCACAGATACGCAGTATTTT	CASSQWTTRPTDTQYF
NA	TRBD2	TRBJ2-7	TRBV29-1	TGCAGCGTTGATAGGCAGCGGGAGGGCTCCTACGAGCAGTACTTC	CSVDRQREGSYEQYF
NA	TRBD2	TRBJ2-5	TRBV28	TGTGCCAGCAGTCCGGGACTAGCGGGGGCTCGGGGGACCCAGTACTTC	CASSPGLAGARGTQYF
NA	TRBD2	TRBJ2-1	TRBV5-1	TGCGCCAGCAGCTTGGTAGCAAGCGGGGGGGGTGAGCAGTTCTTC	CASSLVASGGGEQFF